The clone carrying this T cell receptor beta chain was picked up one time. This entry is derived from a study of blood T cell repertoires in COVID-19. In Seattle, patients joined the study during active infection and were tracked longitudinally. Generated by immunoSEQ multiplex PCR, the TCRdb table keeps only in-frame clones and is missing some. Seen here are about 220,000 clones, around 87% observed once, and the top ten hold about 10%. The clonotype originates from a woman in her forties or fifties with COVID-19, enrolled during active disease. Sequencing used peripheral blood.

CDR3: CASSKWTSGRYTGELFF. As DNA, the CDR3 is TGTGCCAGCAGCAAGTGGACTAGCGGGCGATACACCGGGGAGCTGTTTTTT. The V gene is TRBV14, the J gene TRBJ2-2; 11 nucleotides agree with TRBD2. V shed 5 bases, J shed 3 bases, and the junction held 8 bases outside the gene matches. The CDR3 covers 17 residues. Looked up from germline, CDR1 is SGHDN and CDR2 is FVKESK.